This TCR beta chain comes out of a study of cytomegalovirus exposure and HLA in healthy donors. Study results and limitations: Cytomegalovirus-associated TCR beta chains were listed, numbering 150 to 200.

PCR amplification relied on 60 Vbeta primers (plus 13 Jbeta primers). The protocol was immunoSEQ multiplex PCR, while the TCRdb copy is restricted to in-frame clones and leaves out a portion. This table has some 130,000 clones, roughly four fifths appearing once. Notes on this clone: Its matching antigen is unknown.

The sequenced sample was PBMCs. The clonotype was recovered from a man aged 30 to 45 in good health and CMV-seronegative.

CDR3 nucleotide sequence: TGTGCCAGCAGCACGGCTAGCGGGGGTGATACGCAGTATTTT. It translates to CASSTASGGDTQYF. This chain connects TRBV9 to TRBJ2-3; 10 bases are shared with TRBD2. The CDR3 loop spans 14 amino acids. CDR1 is SGDLS and CDR2 is YYNGEE in the germline V gene. V lost 4 bases to trimming and J lost 6 bases; unmatched junction nucleotides: 5.